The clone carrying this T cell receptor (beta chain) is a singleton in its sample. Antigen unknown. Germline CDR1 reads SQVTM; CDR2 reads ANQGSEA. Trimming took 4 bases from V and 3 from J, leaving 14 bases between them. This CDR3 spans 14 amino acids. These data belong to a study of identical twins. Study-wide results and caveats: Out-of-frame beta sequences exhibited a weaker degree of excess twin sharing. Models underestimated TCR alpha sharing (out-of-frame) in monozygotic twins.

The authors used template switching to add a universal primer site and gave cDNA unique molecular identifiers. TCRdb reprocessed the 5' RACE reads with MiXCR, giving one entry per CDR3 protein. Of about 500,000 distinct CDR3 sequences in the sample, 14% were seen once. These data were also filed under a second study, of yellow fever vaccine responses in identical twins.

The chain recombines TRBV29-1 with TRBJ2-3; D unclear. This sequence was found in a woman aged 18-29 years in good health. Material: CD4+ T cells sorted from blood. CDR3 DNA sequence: TGCAGCGTTGGACGGACCAATCCGACAGATACGCAGTATTTT. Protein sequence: CSVGRTNPTDTQYF.